This TCR beta chain was profiled in a study of blood T cell repertoires in COVID-19. Across the whole study: Italy, Spain and the United States were the sources of the convalescent and acute COVID-19 samples. Sources were T cells, B-cell-depleted T cells, or PBMCs; the material itself was cDNA or gDNA.

Authors' processing steps: Amplified reference gene primers provided the basis for estimating nucleated cell counts. Profiling relied on immunoSEQ multiplex PCR, and the TCRdb table lists in-frame clones only, not all of them. D and trimming come from the DNA, and the V and J calls and clone size come from that table. This sample has approximately 350,000 clones, with 91% found just once. Germline CDR1 reads SNHLY; CDR2 reads FYNNEI. The CDR3 is 13 amino acids. The V gene lost 7 bases and the J gene lost 10 bases, with 17 bases spanning the gap. The sample comprised peripheral blood. The chain uses TRBV2 and TRBJ2-1, with D uncertain. This clonotype was obtained from a woman between 18 and 30 years old who had recovered from COVID-19. The CDR3 DNA sequence: TGTGCCAGCATAGTAGTCCCCGGGTCCGAGCAGTTCTTC. Translating gives CASIVVPGSEQFF.